This T cell receptor (beta chain) derives from a study of tumor-infiltrating lymphocytes in oesophageal squamous cell carcinoma (TCRdb year 2016). Library preparation was by PCR. Sequenced using an Illumina HiSeq 2000. In TCRdb, the public reads were trimmed at Q25 with fastp and aligned with MiXCR, with productive beta chains retained. CDR3 protein sequences are deduplicated, and each keeps its most common genes and DNA. The sample contains 9,500 to 11,000 distinct CDR3 sequences, roughly three fifths of them found a single time. Of the sample, approximately 30% falls within the top ten clones. As regards this clonotype: What this receptor recognizes is not known. Nothing much larger sits one base from this clone, and base qualities are not available.

Looking up the germline V gene yields CDR1 MGHDK and CDR2 SYGVNS. V lost 6 bases and J lost 3 bases; the stretch between them is 15 bases long. From its cysteine to its phenylalanine, the CDR3 spans 16 amino acids. The CDR3 DNA has 48 bases and is translated from base 1. This receptor was taken from a male donor with esophageal squamous cell carcinoma. This chain is built from TRBV25-1 and TRBJ2-6; confidence is insufficient to name the D gene. The sequenced sample consisted of esophageal tumor tissue. The CDR3 region has the sequence CASRPPSADGANVLTF. The DNA sequence reads TGTGCCAGCAGACCCCCCAGTGCGGATGGGGCCAACGTCCTGACTTTC.